Following are 22 T cell receptor beta chains from one sample sequenced in a study of blood T cell repertoires in COVID-19. Measured with immunoSEQ multiplex PCR; TCRdb has only the in-frame clones, and not every one. The sample shows around 440,000 clones, around 89% of them seen only once. The sequenced material came from peripheral blood. These receptors were taken from a woman in her forties or fifties with COVID-19, enrolled during active disease.

In its sample, this clone was seen once. V is TRBV28 and J is TRBJ2-3, with 10 bases fitting TRBD2. V was clipped by 5 bases and J by 8 bases; unmatched bases: 22. Per the germline V gene, CDR1 is MDHEN and CDR2 is SYDVKM. This CDR3 comprises 19 residues. This CDR3 is CASSPSGGGDDLPIGTQYF. CDR3 bases: TGTGCCAGCAGTCCGAGCGGGGGGGGCGATGACCTCCCAATAGGTACGCAGTATTTT. Drawing the rest from reference TRBV28 and TRBJ2-3, the complete variable domain is DVKVTQSSRYLVKRTGEKVFLECVQDMDHENMFWYRQDPGLGLRLIYFSYDVKMKEKGDIPEGYSVSREKKERFSLILESASTNQTSMYLCASSPSGGGDDLPIGTQYFGPGTRLTVL.

This clone occurred once. The chain recombines TRBV4-1 with TRBJ1-2; D perhaps matches TRBD1 (5 bases). This CDR3 region has 15 residues. The V and J ends lost 1 base and 1 base respectively, with 10 bases between them. Germline V gene sequence: CDR1 MGHRA, CDR2 YSYEKL. The chain's CDR3 is CASSQVTELNYGYTF. The CDR3, as DNA: TGCGCCAGCAGCCAAGTGACAGAGCTTAACTATGGCTACACCTTC.

V and J are TRBV27 and TRBJ2-7; 10 nucleotides agree with TRBD1. The length of the CDR3 is 13 residues. V lost 8 bases to trimming and J lost 6 bases; unmatched junction nucleotides: 7. Germline CDR1 and CDR2: MNHEY and SMNVEV (reference sequence). The CDR3 is CASHDRGLGEQYF. CDR3 in DNA: TGTGCCAGCCACGACAGGGGGCTAGGCGAGCAGTACTTC.

The chain combines TRBV5-1 with TRBJ1-2, with 7 bases lining up with TRBD1. This CDR3 has 15 residues. The ends lost 2 bases at V and 0 bases at J; junction bases unmatched: 4. Germline CDR1 SGHRS, CDR2 YFSETQ. The CDR3 DNA sequence: TGCGCCAGCAGCTTATCAGGACAGGCTAACTATGGCTACACCTTC. Translated: CASSLSGQANYGYTF. Together with reference TRBV5-1 and TRBJ1-2, the CDR3 gives the full variable domain: KAGVTQTPRYLIKTRGQQVTLSCSPISGHRSVSWYQQTPGQGLQFLFEYFSETQRNKGNFPGRFSGRQFSNSRSEMNVSTLELGDSALYLCASSLSGQANYGYTFGSGTRLTVV.

The V call is TRBV24-1, the J call TRBJ2-4, with TRBD1 as a possible D gene (5 bases). V lost 4 bases and J lost 0, with 9 bases in between. CDR1 KGHDR and CDR2 SFDVKD come from the germline V gene. CDR3 length equals 15 residues. The chain's CDR3 is CATSDGHIAKNIQYF. CDR3 DNA sequence: TGTGCCACCAGTGACGGACACATAGCCAAAAACATTCAGTACTTC.

The chain employs TRBV2 and TRBJ1-2; 7 bases are a match to TRBD1. Germline V gene data show CDR1 as SNHLY and CDR2 as FYNNEI. J lost 1 base, V lost 5 bases, and 4 bases had no gene match. The CDR3 is 14 residues long. CDR3 amino acids: CASSSDRDNYGYTF. In DNA, the CDR3 is TGTGCCAGCAGTAGCGACAGGGATAACTATGGCTACACCTTC. Combining the CDR3 with reference TRBV2 and TRBJ1-2 gives the whole variable domain EPEVTQTPSHQVTQMGQEVILRCVPISNHLYFYWYRQILGQKVEFLVSFYNNEISEKSEIFDDQFSVERPDGSNFTLKIRSTKLEDSAMYFCASSSDRDNYGYTFGSGTRLTVV.

The chain is built from TRBV9 and TRBJ2-5, with TRBD2 matching 7 bases. The CDR3 loop spans 16 amino acids. Germline V gene lookup returns CDR1 SGDLS and CDR2 YYNGEE. After removal of 0 bases from V and 5 bases from J, the junction contained 10 bases not matched to a gene. The CDR3 coding sequence is TGTGCCAGCAGCGTAGCGGGGCGGGGGACTGGGGAGACCCAGTACTTC. It encodes CASSVAGRGTGETQYF.

The rearrangement links TRBV6-5 to TRBJ1-1, with TRBD1 as a possible D gene (5 bases). The CDR3 is 12 amino acids. CDR1 and CDR2 from the germline V gene are MNHEY and SVGAGI. Between the trimmed V and J ends, which lost 6 bases and 7 bases, there was a span of 12 bases. The CDR3 reads CASRRGGGEAFF. CDR3 sequence (DNA): TGTGCCAGCAGAAGGGGCGGGGGTGAAGCTTTCTTT.

The chain couples TRBV30 to TRBJ2-1; D ambiguous. CDR3 length: 13 amino acids. Looked up from germline, CDR1 is GTSNPN and CDR2 is SVGIG (reference sequence). Trimming shortened V by 4 bases and J by 7 bases, and 14 bases separated the two germline ends. The CDR3 region is CAWIYNEANEQFF. The CDR3 DNA reads TGTGCCTGGATCTACAACGAGGCTAATGAGCAGTTCTTC.

The chain joins TRBV14 to TRBJ1-6, with unresolved D. From germline, CDR1 is SGHDN and CDR2 FVKESK. The ends were cut back, 0 bases at V and 10 bases at J, with 19 bases in the middle. This CDR3 is built from 17 residues. CDR3 DNA: TGTGCCAGCAGCCAAGATCTTACTGTCCTGACGCGGTCACCCCTCCACTTT. Translating gives CASSQDLTVLTRSPLHF.

The gene calls are TRBV2 and TRBJ2-6; TRBD1 agrees at 11 bases. This CDR3 is 14 amino acids long. Trimming at V came to 4 bases and at J to 8 bases, leaving 1 base not matched to a gene. The germline CDR1 and CDR2 sequences are SNHLY and FYNNEI. Here the CDR3 reads CASSGDRGTNVLTF. The CDR3 coding sequence is TGTGCCAGCAGTGGGGACAGGGGGACCAACGTCCTGACTTTC.

V gene TRBV5-6 combines with J gene TRBJ2-7, with D maybe TRBD2 (6 bases). Germline V gene lookup returns CDR1 SGHDT and CDR2 YYEEEE. Trimming pared 6 bases from V and 2 bases from J, leaving 18 bases between. The CDR3 length is 15 residues. The CDR3 here is CASTRGRGLTYEQYF. CDR3 sequence (DNA): TGTGCCAGCACCCGTGGGCGGGGTCTGACCTACGAGCAGTACTTC.

The chain has TRBV7-3 and TRBJ1-1; no firm D call. From germline, CDR1 is SGHTA and CDR2 FQGTGA. The CDR3 is 13 residues long. V gave up 1 base and J gave up 1 base, with 4 bases separating them. CDR3 nucleotide sequence: TGTGCCAGCAGCTTAAACGGGAACACTGAAGCTTTCTTT. This translates into CASSLNGNTEAFF.

The chain joins TRBV11-2 to TRBJ2-3, with 10 bases that match TRBD2. The CDR3 length is 16 residues. Germline V gene lookup returns CDR1 SGHAT and CDR2 FQNNGV. With V trimmed by 1 base and J by 7 bases, 8 bases remained unmatched. DNA of the CDR3: TGTGCCAGCAGCTTAGTGCGAGCGGGGGGGCCCCATACGCAGTATTTT. Translated: CASSLVRAGGPHTQYF.

The chain joins TRBV6-6 to TRBJ1-2; TRBD1 is a possible D gene (5 bases). The V gene lost 7 bases and the J gene lost 2 bases, with 20 bases spanning the gap. The CDR3 contains 16 residues. Germline lookup yields CDR1 MNHNY and CDR2 SVGAGI (reference sequence). CDR3 amino acids: CASIKPAGVENYGYTF. Written as DNA, the CDR3 is TGTGCCAGCATCAAACCAGCGGGGGTTGAGAACTATGGCTACACCTTC.

The chain couples TRBV11-2 to TRBJ2-5, with D tentatively TRBD1 (5 bases). The CDR3 sequence is 14 residues long. V was trimmed by 1 base and J by 5 bases, leaving 11 bases between them. In germline, CDR1 is SGHAT, CDR2 FQNNGV. The CDR3 loop reads CASSLGPGRETQYF. The CDR3, as DNA: TGTGCCAGCAGCTTAGGCCCAGGGCGGGAGACCCAGTACTTC.

CDR3: CASSVTSGGAEETQYF. The CDR3 DNA reads as TGTGCCAGCAGCGTGACTAGCGGGGGGGCCGAAGAGACCCAGTACTTC. The V call is TRBV9, the J call TRBJ2-5; 14 bases fit TRBD2. CDR3 length: 16 residues. Losses at the gene ends were 2 bases for V and 3 bases for J; bases not matched to a gene: 3. Germline CDR1 SGDLS, CDR2 YYNGEE.

V is TRBV5-6 and J is TRBJ2-3, with D hard to call. CDR1 and CDR2 (germline): SGHDT, YYEEEE. V dropped 5 bases and J dropped 3 bases, with 4 bases sitting between them. The CDR3 runs 11 residues. The CDR3 DNA follows: TGTGCCAGCAGTATAACAGATACGCAGTATTTT. Its protein is CASSITDTQYF. Full variable domain (missing parts from reference TRBV5-6 and TRBJ2-3): DAGVTQSPTHLIKTRGQQVTLRCSPKSGHDTVSWYQQALGQGPQFIFQYYEEEERQRGNFPDRFSGHQFPNYSSELNVNALLLGDSALYLCASSITDTQYFGPGTRLTVL.

There are many counts of this clone. The CDR3: CASSGLRGSNQPQHF. CDR3 coding DNA: TGTGCCAGCAGCGGTTTACGAGGGAGCAATCAGCCCCAGCATTTT. The chain joins TRBV2 to TRBJ1-5; D is unresolved. Germline lookup yields CDR1 SNHLY and CDR2 FYNNEI. The V end lost 6 bases, the J end lost 1 base, and 13 bases lay between the germline ends. The CDR3 loop spans 15 amino acids.

The chain uses TRBV7-9 and TRBJ1-2, with no clear D. CDR3 length: 14 amino acids. V lost 1 base, J lost 3 bases, and 9 bases lay in between. The V gene's germline CDR1 is SEHNR and CDR2 FQNEAQ (reference sequence). The CDR3 loop reads CASSLDGSYYGYTF. The CDR3 DNA is TGTGCCAGCAGCTTAGATGGGAGTTACTATGGCTACACCTTC.

This clone is a singleton in its sample. This chain links TRBV29-1 with TRBJ2-7; D is possibly TRBD1 (6 bases). CDR3 length: 12 residues. CDR1 is SQVTM and CDR2 is ANQGSEA in the germline V gene. The V end was cut by 4 bases, the J end by 4 bases, with 11 bases between. CDR3 DNA sequence: TGCAGCGTTGGAGGGGGAACTTACGAGCAGTACTTC. Protein product: CSVGGGTYEQYF.

This chain uses TRBV3-1 (or the pseudogene TRBV3-2) with TRBJ2-1, with 7 bases aligning to TRBD2. J gave up 6 bases and V 1 base, and 9 bases lay outside the gene matches. The CDR3 totals 16 residues. Germline V lookup: CDR1 LGHDT, CDR2 YNNKEL (reference sequence). The DNA of the CDR3 is TGTGCCAGCAGCCAAGGGTCCAGCGGGACGTCCAATGAGCAGTTCTTC. Protein product: CASSQGSSGTSNEQFF.